The 28 T cell receptor beta chains presented below share a single source sample, sequenced in a study of identifying expanded T cells in peripheral blood. Data came from immunoSEQ multiplex PCR; TCRdb stores just in-frame clones and leaves some out. This sample has approximately 110,000 clones, with 88% found just once. Sequences were obtained from blood. The origin of the receptors is a person between 18 and 75 years old in good health.

The chain links TRBV29-1 to TRBJ1-2; weak D call: TRBD1 (5 bases). Germline CDR1 SQVTM, CDR2 ANQGSEA. The CDR3 loop spans 13 amino acids. Trimming took 2 bases from V and 7 from J, leaving 14 bases between them. This CDR3 reads CSVERSGLAGYTF. The CDR3 nucleotides read TGCAGCGTTGAAAGGTCAGGGTTGGCTGGCTACACCTTC.

The chain uses TRBV2 and TRBJ2-1; D may be TRBD2 (5 bases). The V and J ends lost 6 bases and 0 bases respectively, with 15 bases between them. This CDR3 has 16 amino acids. Per germline, CDR1 SNHLY and CDR2 FYNNEI. This CDR3 is CASREDGSSSYNEQFF. DNA for the CDR3: TGTGCCAGCAGGGAGGACGGCTCGAGCTCCTACAATGAGCAGTTCTTC. Together with reference TRBV2 and TRBJ2-1, the CDR3 gives the full variable domain: EPEVTQTPSHQVTQMGQEVILRCVPISNHLYFYWYRQILGQKVEFLVSFYNNEISEKSEIFDDQFSVERPDGSNFTLKIRSTKLEDSAMYFCASREDGSSSYNEQFFGPGTRLTVL.

The rearrangement joins TRBV9 to TRBJ2-3, with TRBD2 matching over 16 bases. The CDR3 is 20 amino acids. After removal of 4 bases from V and 2 bases from J, the junction contained 13 bases not matched to a gene. In germline, CDR1 is SGDLS, CDR2 YYNGEE. The CDR3 region is CASSSLGLAGGPLDTDTQYF. DNA for the CDR3: TGTGCCAGCAGCTCCCTGGGACTAGCGGGGGGGCCGCTTGACACAGATACGCAGTATTTT.

The rearrangement links TRBV7-9 to TRBJ2-1; D is unclear. Germline CDR1 reads SEHNR; CDR2 reads FQNEAQ (reference sequence). This CDR3 has 11 amino acids. Trimming removed 5 bases at V and 4 bases at J, with 3 bases between. The DNA of the CDR3 is TGTGCCAGCAGCGTTTACAATGAGCAGTTCTTC. Translated, it gives CASSVYNEQFF.

The chain has TRBV7-3 and TRBJ2-3; D uncertain. The ends were cut back, 4 bases at V and 5 bases at J, with 7 bases in the middle. Germline V gene sequence: CDR1 SGHTA, CDR2 FQGTGA. CDR3 length equals 12 residues. This CDR3 reads CASSSGLDTQYF. The CDR3, as DNA: TGTGCCAGCAGCTCGGGTCTAGATACGCAGTATTTT.

The chain couples TRBV7-8 to TRBJ2-1, with 10 bases lining up with TRBD2. This CDR3 spans 16 amino acids. CDR1 and CDR2 from the germline V gene are SGHVS and FQNEAQ. The V gene end was trimmed by 3 bases and the J gene end by 7 bases; junction bases not matched to a gene: 9. DNA of the CDR3: TGTGCCAGCAGCTTCCCCAGCGGGGGGGCCAATAATGAGCAGTTCTTC. Protein: CASSFPSGGANNEQFF.

The V and J genes are TRBV5-4 and TRBJ2-7, with D unclear. Germline assignment: CDR1 SGHNT and CDR2 YYREEE (reference sequence). Trimming pared 3 bases from V and 4 bases from J, leaving 11 bases between. The CDR3 is 13 residues long. The CDR3 is CASSSDPTYEQYF. The CDR3 DNA is TGTGCCAGCAGCTCGGATCCCACGTACGAGCAGTACTTC.

To note about this clone: The same CDR3 arises from other DNA sequences in this sample as well. This chain joins TRBV2 and TRBJ2-3, with 12 bases lining up with TRBD2. The CDR3 extends over 17 amino acids. The V and J ends lost 3 bases and 2 bases, in that order; junction bases with no gene match: 6. Per germline, CDR1 SNHLY and CDR2 FYNNEI. This CDR3 reads CASSERLAGDFTDTQYF. The CDR3 coding sequence is TGTGCCAGCAGTGAGAGACTAGCGGGGGATTTCACAGATACGCAGTATTTT.

The chain carries TRBV30 and TRBJ1-1; D remains ambiguous. The germline V and J ends were trimmed by 5 bases and 3 bases, with 13 bases remaining between them. The CDR3 has 13 amino acids. Germline V gives CDR1 GTSNPN, CDR2 SVGIG (reference sequence). The DNA of the CDR3 is TGTGCCTGGCTGTCTGTTGCTGACACTGAAGCTTTCTTT. The encoded protein is CAWLSVADTEAFF. Variable domain in full (rest from reference TRBV30 and TRBJ1-1): SQTIHQWPATLVQPVGSPLSLECTVEGTSNPNLYWYRQAAGRGLQLLFYSVGIGQISSEVPQNLSASRPQDRQFILSSKKLLLSDSGFYLCAWLSVADTEAFFGQGTRLTVV.

This chain uses TRBV7-9 with TRBJ2-3; D gene ambiguous. V lost 3 bases and J 4 bases, leaving 2 bases between the germline ends. CDR1 SEHNR and CDR2 FQNEAQ come from the germline V gene (reference sequence). The CDR3 sequence is 11 residues long. Here the CDR3 DNA reads TGTGCCAGCAGCTTCCCAGATACGCAGTATTTT. Its protein product is CASSFPDTQYF.

The chain has TRBV13 and TRBJ2-1, with 15 bases aligning to TRBD2. The CDR3 runs 16 residues. In germline, CDR1 is PRHDT, CDR2 FYEKMQ (reference sequence). The trim removed 5 bases at V and 2 bases at J, leaving 1 base unmatched. The CDR3 protein is CASSGLAGGAYNEQFF. CDR3 nucleotide sequence: TGTGCCAGCAGCGGACTAGCGGGAGGGGCCTACAATGAGCAGTTCTTC.

V and J are TRBV7-9 and TRBJ2-7, with no clear D. Trimming left V 1 base short and J 5 bases short, with 6 bases between. CDR1 is SEHNR, CDR2 FQNEAQ, per germline (reference sequence). This CDR3 region has 12 residues. CDR3 sequence (DNA): TGTGCCAGCAGCTTAGGGCTTAACGAGCAGTACTTC. Encoded protein: CASSLGLNEQYF.

This clone turned up a few times. The chain uses TRBV14 and TRBJ2-2; D assignment may be TRBD1 or TRBD2 (5 bases each). Between the trimmed V and J ends, which lost 1 base and 5 bases, there was a span of 14 bases. Looked up from germline, CDR1 is SGHDN and CDR2 is FVKESK. The length of the CDR3 is 16 residues. The DNA for the CDR3 is TGTGCCAGCAGCCAAGTCGTGGGGGACGCAACCGGGGAGCTGTTTTTT. Translation gives CASSQVVGDATGELFF.

This chain joins TRBV6-5 and TRBJ1-2; 8 bases agree with TRBD1. This CDR3 is 14 amino acids long. Germline lookup yields CDR1 MNHEY and CDR2 SVGAGI. V shed 6 bases, J shed 1 base, and the junction held 4 bases outside the gene matches. CDR3: CASRSRGRNYGYTF. The CDR3 DNA reads TGTGCCAGCAGGTCCAGGGGGCGTAACTATGGCTACACCTTC.

This clone was found once. V gene TRBV7-9 combines with J gene TRBJ1-2, with D maybe TRBD1 (6 bases). The CDR3 covers 15 residues. Germline V gives CDR1 SEHNR, CDR2 FQNEAQ (reference sequence). V was shortened by 1 base and J by 4 bases, with 13 bases between the two germline ends. The CDR3 DNA reads as TGTGCCAGCAGCTTAGAACAGGGAGCGTCCTATGGCTACACCTTC. Amino acid sequence: CASSLEQGASYGYTF.

The V and J genes are TRBV30 and TRBJ2-3; 7 bases map to TRBD2. CDR1 and CDR2 from the germline V gene are GTSNPN and SVGIG (reference sequence). J lost 4 bases, V lost 8 bases, and 12 bases had no gene match. CDR3 length equals 14 residues. CDR3 DNA sequence: TGTGCCGGAGCCCCCTTGGGGAGGGCAGATACGCAGTATTTT. Translation gives CAGAPLGRADTQYF.

The rearrangement links TRBV11-3 to TRBJ2-6; D remains unclear. V was trimmed by 5 bases and J by 5 bases, leaving 22 bases between them. The germline CDR1 and CDR2 sequences are SGHNT and YENEEA. The CDR3 totals 18 residues. The CDR3: CASSRHSSRQSRANVLTF. The CDR3 DNA is TGTGCCAGCAGCAGGCATTCATCTCGACAAAGTCGGGCCAACGTCCTGACTTTC.

The chain recombines TRBV5-5 with TRBJ1-2; D gene ambiguous. Per the germline V gene, CDR1 is SGHKS and CDR2 is YYEKEE (reference sequence). The length of the CDR3 is 12 residues. V was clipped by 4 bases and J by 8 bases, with 12 bases between them. In DNA form, the CDR3 reads TGTGCCAGCAGCCGAGGTGAATGGGGCTACACCTTC. It translates to CASSRGEWGYTF.

The chain is built from TRBV13 and TRBJ2-3; D unresolved. The CDR3 is made up of 12 amino acids. V was shortened by 5 bases and J by 2 bases, with 5 bases between the two germline ends. CDR1 and CDR2 from the germline V gene are PRHDT and FYEKMQ (reference sequence). This CDR3 is CASSLLTDTQYF. CDR3 nucleotides: TGTGCCAGCAGCCTCCTCACAGATACGCAGTATTTT.

Turning to this clone: At one boundary the junction diverges from the germline segment, which might be a read error. The rearrangement uses TRBV28 and TRBJ1-5, with TRBD1 matching over 8 bases. Germline values: CDR1 MDHEN, CDR2 SYDVKM. The CDR3 is 14 residues long. In nucleotides, the CDR3 is TGTGCCAGCTGGGGTACAGGGGGGTGGAAGCCCCTGTATTTT. Translation: CASWGTGGWKPLYF.

The gene calls are TRBV6-1 and TRBJ1-2, with no clear D. CDR3 size: 12 residues. V was pared by 6 bases and J by 5 bases, with 10 bases between. The germline gives CDR1 MNHNS, CDR2 SASEGT. CDR3: CASRLGLYGYTF. Written as DNA, the CDR3 is TGTGCCAGCAGATTGGGCCTATATGGCTACACCTTC.

The table lists this clone with a count of one. The CDR3 loop reads CAWRKETQYF. The CDR3 DNA sequence: TGTGCCTGGAGAAAAGAGACCCAGTACTTC. The chain recombines TRBV30 with TRBJ2-5; D not resolved. Trimming left V 3 bases short and J 3 bases short, with 2 bases between. Germline values: CDR1 GTSNPN, CDR2 SVGIG (reference sequence). The CDR3 runs to 10 residues.

This clone was counted between two and nine times. V is TRBV19 and J is TRBJ1-6; no definite D call. The germline gives CDR1 LNHDA, CDR2 SQIVND (reference sequence). V lost 3 bases and J 9 bases, leaving 12 bases between the germline ends. The length of the CDR3 is 14 residues. This chain's CDR3 is CASSIGQAGSPLHF. The CDR3 DNA reads TGTGCCAGTAGTATTGGGCAGGCCGGTTCACCCCTCCACTTT.

The rearrangement joins TRBV2 to TRBJ2-7; 10 bases line up with TRBD1. Per germline, CDR1 SNHLY and CDR2 FYNNEI. V was pared by 7 bases and J by 4 bases, with 13 bases of the junction left unmatched. CDR3 length equals 16 residues. The CDR3 DNA follows: TGTGCCAGCACCCCGGGACAGGGGACGGAGCCTTACGAGCAGTACTTC. Its protein product is CASTPGQGTEPYEQYF.

The chain uses TRBV5-4 and TRBJ2-7; 8 bases agree with TRBD2. Trimming took 2 bases from V and 5 from J; bases not matched to a gene: 9. The germline gives CDR1 SGHNT, CDR2 YYREEE (reference sequence). The CDR3 loop spans 15 amino acids. The CDR3 coding sequence is TGTGCCAGCAGCTTCCGCGGGGGGCTACCCCACGAGCAGTACTTC. It encodes CASSFRGGLPHEQYF.

The chain is built from TRBV7-9 and TRBJ1-4; TRBD1 might be the D (5 bases). The germline gives CDR1 SEHNR, CDR2 FQNEAQ (reference sequence). This CDR3 region has 13 residues. The V end was cut by 5 bases, the J end by 4 bases, with 8 bases between. CDR3 DNA sequence: TGTGCCAGCAGCCGGGACGGTAATGAAAAACTGTTTTTT. Its translation: CASSRDGNEKLFF. Supplemented by reference TRBV7-9 and TRBJ1-4, the full variable domain reads DTGVSQNPRHKITKRGQNVTFRCDPISEHNRLYWYRQTLGQGPEFLTYFQNEAQLEKSRLLSDRFSAERPKGSFSTLEIQRTEQGDSAMYLCASSRDGNEKLFFGSGTQLSVL.

The rearrangement joins TRBV2 to TRBJ2-5; D might be TRBD1 (7 bases). CDR3 length equals 14 residues. V lost 8 bases to trimming and J lost 4 bases, with 17 bases between them. CDR1 and CDR2 from the germline V gene are SNHLY and FYNNEI. In nucleotides, the CDR3 is TGTGCCAGCTTCTCGTCAGGGGGAGGAGAGACCCAGTACTTC. It specifies CASFSSGGGETQYF. Full variable domain (remainder filled in from reference TRBV2 and TRBJ2-5): EPEVTQTPSHQVTQMGQEVILRCVPISNHLYFYWYRQILGQKVEFLVSFYNNEISEKSEIFDDQFSVERPDGSNFTLKIRSTKLEDSAMYFCASFSSGGGETQYFGPGTRLLVL.

The chain carries TRBV30 and TRBJ1-2, with D tentatively TRBD1 (6 bases). This CDR3 region has 13 residues. Per germline, CDR1 GTSNPN and CDR2 SVGIG (reference sequence). The V end was cut by 3 bases, the J end by 4 bases, with 12 bases between. Here the CDR3 reads CAWSSGALYGYTF. As DNA, the CDR3 is TGTGCCTGGAGCTCAGGGGCACTCTATGGCTACACCTTC.